This T cell receptor (beta chain) was sequenced for a study of blood T cell repertoires in COVID-19. Study as a whole: The United States, Italy and Spain were the sources of the acute and convalescent COVID-19 samples. Nucleic acid was either cDNA or gDNA, and it came from T cells, B-cell-depleted T cells, or PBMCs.

Authors' methods: Quantification of nucleated cells was approximated via reference gene primer amplification. Sequencing was performed with immunoSEQ multiplex PCR; in TCRdb, only in-frame clones are kept and a portion is missing. The DNA gave D and trimming, while V, J and clone size come from that table. This table has about 220,000 clones, almost 85% appearing once. CDR1 is SQVTM and CDR2 is ANQGSEA in the germline V gene. Trimming removed 2 bases at V and 4 bases at J, with 8 bases between. The CDR3 is made up of 12 amino acids. Sequenced: peripheral blood. The receptor was isolated from a woman between 65 and 79 years old with COVID-19, enrolled during active disease. The chain combines TRBV29-1 with TRBJ1-1, with unresolved D. CDR3 in amino acids: CSVERPGTEAFF. The CDR3 DNA reads as TGCAGCGTTGAACGCCCGGGCACTGAAGCTTTCTTT.